Shown below are 26 T cell receptor beta chains from a single sample sequenced in a study of T-cell memory formation after mild COVID-19. TCRdb ran MiXCR on the 5' RACE reads and lists one entry per CDR3 protein. Among 350,000 to 550,000 distinct CDR3 sequences listed, approximately 18% were seen once. Material for sequencing was PBMCs or a T cell subset sorted from them (not recorded which). These receptors all come from a young man who had mild COVID-19 (a few samples of this study predate the infection). Cell type and time point are not known.

In DNA, the CDR3 is TGCAGTGGTCGCCGACAGGACTCTGGGGCCAACGTCCTGACTTTC. Translating gives CSGRRQDSGANVLTF. The chain recombines TRBV20-1 with TRBJ2-6, with D possibly being TRBD1 (6 bases). Germline CDR1 reads DFQATT; CDR2 reads SNEGSKA (reference sequence). This CDR3 has 15 amino acids. V was pared by 7 bases and J by 0 bases, with 13 bases between.

This clonotype was seen repeatedly, ten times or more. V and J are TRBV7-2 and TRBJ2-5, with D perhaps matching TRBD1 (6 bases). The length of the CDR3 is 13 residues. The germline V gene encodes CDR1 SGHTA and CDR2 FQGNSA. Trimming stripped 6 bases from V and 4 bases from J, with 12 bases between. CDR3 sequence reads: CASSFQGRETQYF. CDR3 coding DNA: TGTGCCAGCAGTTTTCAGGGGAGAGAGACCCAGTACTTC. The whole variable domain, filled in from reference TRBV7-2 and TRBJ2-5, reads GAGVSQSPSNKVTEKGKDVELRCDPISGHTALYWYRQSLGQGLEFLIYFQGNSAPDKSGLPSDRFSAERTGGSVSTLTIQRTQQEDSAVYLCASSFQGRETQYFGPGTRLLVL.

The chain recombines TRBV3-1 with TRBJ2-3, with a weak D call TRBD2 (7 bases). The ends were cut back, 1 base at V and 9 bases at J, with 11 bases in the middle. Germline CDR1 and CDR2: LGHDT and YNNKEL (reference sequence). The CDR3 length is 13 residues. The CDR3 region is CASSQGGGGTQYF. As DNA, the CDR3 is TGTGCCAGCAGCCAAGGGGGCGGGGGCACGCAGTATTTT.

Only a few counts were recorded for this clonotype. The chain recombines TRBV9 with TRBJ2-1; a possible D gene is TRBD2 (6 bases). The V gene lost 1 base and the J gene lost 9 bases, with 14 bases spanning the gap. CDR1 SGDLS and CDR2 YYNGEE come from the germline V gene. The CDR3 is 14 residues long. CDR3 DNA sequence: TGTGCCAGCAGCGTAACTCCGGGGGAAGCTGAGCAGTTCTTC. Amino acids: CASSVTPGEAEQFF.

At least ten counts were recorded for this clonotype. The chain couples TRBV5-1 to TRBJ2-5, with 7 bases lining up with TRBD2. The CDR3 runs 13 residues. Unmatched junction bases numbered 3, after V lost 4 bases and J lost 3 bases. Germline V gene lookup returns CDR1 SGHRS and CDR2 YFSETQ. The CDR3 region has the DNA TGCGCCAGCAGCCCGGGGGGAGAAGAGACCCAGTACTTC. Its translation: CASSPGGEETQYF.

The J gene is TRBJ1-6, the V gene TRBV18; TRBD1 matches at 12 bases. Trimming took 5 bases from V and 9 from J; bases not matched to a gene: 11. This CDR3 has 17 amino acids. Germline CDR1 reads KGHSH; CDR2 reads LQKENI. Here the CDR3 DNA reads TGTGCCAGCTCATCACTAGGGACAGGGGGCAGGGGTTCACCCCTCCACTTT. It is translated as CASSSLGTGGRGSPLHF.

A few counts support this clonotype. This chain joins TRBV11-1 and TRBJ1-3; D unresolved. V was shortened by 1 base and J by 4 bases, with 11 bases between the two germline ends. CDR1 and CDR2 from the germline V gene are SGHAT and FQDESV (reference sequence). The CDR3 totals 15 residues. The CDR3 nucleotides are TGTGCCAGCAGCTTAGACCCCGACGGAGGAAACACCATATATTTT. It translates to CASSLDPDGGNTIYF.

The chain carries TRBV20-1 and TRBJ1-2, with D possibly TRBD1 on 6 matching bases. V was clipped by 6 bases and J by 7 bases, with 21 bases between them. Germline lookup yields CDR1 DFQATT and CDR2 SNEGSKA (reference sequence). This CDR3 is built from 14 residues. CDR3 protein: CSARPGGRGGGYTF. The CDR3 DNA is TGCAGTGCCCGGCCGGGGGGCAGGGGTGGTGGCTACACCTTC.

J is TRBJ1-1 and V is TRBV4-1, with D perhaps TRBD1 (5 bases). Germline values: CDR1 MGHRA, CDR2 YSYEKL. The length of the CDR3 is 15 residues. V lost 4 bases, J lost 6 bases, and 18 bases lay in between. CDR3: CASSRAGEGDAEAFF. In DNA form, the CDR3 reads TGCGCCAGCAGCCGGGCGGGGGAGGGAGACGCTGAAGCTTTCTTT.

This clonotype was counted ten times or more. The V call is TRBV5-1, the J call TRBJ2-2; D perhaps matches TRBD1 (5 bases). Germline CDR1 and CDR2: SGHRS and YFSETQ. CDR3 length: 14 residues. V was pared by 6 bases and J by 1 base, with 10 bases between. CDR3 sequence: CASTDSLNTGELFF. The CDR3 coding sequence is TGCGCCAGCACCGACAGCTTGAACACCGGGGAGCTGTTTTTT.

This clonotype came up a few times. The chain combines TRBV5-1 with TRBJ2-3; weak D call: TRBD2 (6 bases). Trimming removed 4 bases from V and 3 bases from J, with 12 bases in between. Germline CDR1 reads SGHRS; CDR2 reads YFSETQ. The CDR3 totals 14 residues. The CDR3 protein is CASSDGRGTDTQYF. DNA for the CDR3: TGCGCCAGCAGCGATGGGCGGGGTACAGATACGCAGTATTTT.

The chain has TRBV27 and TRBJ2-7; 8 nucleotides align to TRBD2. Germline lookup yields CDR1 MNHEY and CDR2 SMNVEV (reference sequence). This CDR3 contains 13 residues. The V gene end was trimmed by 10 bases and the J gene end by 2 bases; junction bases not matched to a gene: 7. The CDR3: CATARGGTYEQYF. The CDR3 nucleotides read TGTGCCACCGCCCGGGGGGGCACCTACGAGCAGTACTTC.

This clonotype was seen a few times. This chain uses TRBV3-1 with TRBJ2-1; D call uncertain. The CDR3 length is 13 residues. Per germline, CDR1 LGHDT and CDR2 YNNKEL (reference sequence). The V and J ends lost 3 bases and 8 bases respectively, with 11 bases between them. CDR3 sequence: CASSQGFLDEQFF. The CDR3 region has the DNA TGTGCCAGCAGCCAGGGTTTCCTGGATGAGCAGTTCTTC.

The chain carries TRBV9 and TRBJ1-2; D remains ambiguous. The CDR3 is 16 amino acids. Trimming took off 0 bases at V and 6 bases at J, with 18 bases between the two ends. Looked up from germline, CDR1 is SGDLS and CDR2 is YYNGEE. Here the CDR3 DNA reads TGTGCCAGCAGCGTAGCTAGGAGTTCACCCTGGGATGGCTACACCTTC. Amino acid sequence: CASSVARSSPWDGYTF.

This chain connects TRBV4-1 to TRBJ2-2, with 13 bases matching TRBD2. Germline CDR1 MGHRA, CDR2 YSYEKL. V was clipped by 3 bases and J by 2 bases; unmatched bases: 3. The CDR3 covers 17 residues. In nucleotides, the CDR3 is TGCGCCAGCAGCCAGACTAGCGGGGGGTTAAACACCGGGGAGCTGTTTTTT. It is translated as CASSQTSGGLNTGELFF.

This clonotype was detected only a few times. This chain joins TRBV4-1 and TRBJ2-5, with a weak D call TRBD2 (6 bases). Trimming removed 3 bases from V and 3 bases from J, with 11 bases in between. Germline-derived CDR1 and CDR2 are MGHRA and YSYEKL. The CDR3 loop spans 14 amino acids. The CDR3 loop is CASSHPGLKETQYF. Written as DNA, the CDR3 is TGCGCCAGCAGCCATCCGGGACTTAAAGAGACCCAGTACTTC.

This clonotype showed up many times. The rearrangement uses TRBV20-1 and TRBJ2-2; TRBD1 is a possible D gene (6 bases). Germline V CDR1 and CDR2: DFQATT, SNEGSKA (reference sequence). The length of the CDR3 is 16 residues. Trimming cost V 0 bases and J 2 bases, with 13 bases left between them. The CDR3 here is CSARDLGQPNTGELFF. Here the CDR3 DNA reads TGCAGTGCTAGAGATCTCGGACAGCCAAACACCGGGGAGCTGTTTTTT.

This clonotype appeared a few times. The gene calls are TRBV3-1 and TRBJ2-2; TRBD2 matches 9 bases. This CDR3 is 16 amino acids long. V lost 5 bases, J lost 0 bases, and 4 bases stayed unmatched. The V gene's germline CDR1 is LGHDT and CDR2 YNNKEL (reference sequence). Here the CDR3 DNA reads TGTGCCAGCAGCTCGCGGGGGGGCCCGAACACCGGGGAGCTGTTTTTT. Protein: CASSSRGGPNTGELFF.

This chain joins TRBV7-3 and TRBJ2-3; 9 bases fit TRBD2. Looked up from germline, CDR1 is SGHTA and CDR2 is FQGTGA. The CDR3 loop spans 16 amino acids. V shed 0 bases, J shed 0 bases, and the junction held 1 base outside the gene matches. Written as DNA, the CDR3 is TGTGCCAGCAGCTTAACTGGGACTAGCAGCACAGATACGCAGTATTTT. As protein: CASSLTGTSSTDTQYF.

In its sample, this clonotype was seen many times. The V and J genes are TRBV4-3 and TRBJ2-1; D may be TRBD1 or TRBD2 (5 bases each). The CDR3 totals 13 residues. V dropped 4 bases and J dropped 5 bases, with 9 bases sitting between them. Germline V lookup: CDR1 LGHNA, CDR2 YSLEER. CDR3 amino acids: CASSLGPNNEQFF. As DNA, the CDR3 is TGCGCCAGCAGCCTGGGACCAAACAATGAGCAGTTCTTC.

This clonotype was observed a handful of times. The chain uses TRBV27 and TRBJ2-5; a possible D gene is TRBD2 (5 bases). CDR3 length equals 15 residues. V dropped 2 bases and J dropped 5 bases, with 15 bases sitting between them. Germline V gives CDR1 MNHEY, CDR2 SMNVEV (reference sequence). CDR3 DNA sequence: TGTGCCAGCAGTTTACTGACAAGCGGTCAGGAGACCCAGTACTTC. This sequence encodes CASSLLTSGQETQYF.

This clonotype was detected only a few times. The chain uses TRBV15 and TRBJ1-3, with 7 bases fitting TRBD1. Germline assignment: CDR1 LNHNV and CDR2 YYDKDF (reference sequence). The CDR3 sequence is 15 residues long. V was pared by 0 bases and J by 4 bases, with 3 bases of the junction left unmatched. The CDR3, as DNA: TGTGCCACCAGCAGAGATACAGGGGCCGGAAACACCATATATTTT. It is translated as CATSRDTGAGNTIYF.

This clonotype has only a few counts. This chain links TRBV4-3 with TRBJ2-5, with 14 positions matching TRBD2. The CDR3 runs to 18 residues. V shed 0 bases, J shed 6 bases, and the junction held 9 bases outside the gene matches. Germline V gene sequence: CDR1 LGHNA, CDR2 YSLEER. The CDR3 DNA is TGCGCCAGCAGCCAAGATGTGGGGACTAGCGGGGGAGGAAAGACCCAGTACTTC. This codes for CASSQDVGTSGGGKTQYF.

The chain recombines TRBV7-9 with TRBJ1-2, with 10 bases matching TRBD1. CDR3 size: 14 residues. Germline assignment: CDR1 SEHNR and CDR2 FQNEAQ (reference sequence). J was trimmed by 7 bases and V by 4 bases; bases with no gene match: 6. The CDR3 DNA reads TGTGCCAGCAGCTACCCCGGGACAGGGGTTGGCTACACCTTC. This gives the protein CASSYPGTGVGYTF.

This clonotype showed up just a few times. The chain is built from TRBV4-2 and TRBJ1-5, with TRBD1 matching 10 bases. The CDR3 is 16 amino acids. Germline V gene sequence: CDR1 LGHNA, CDR2 YNFKEQ. J was trimmed by 3 bases and V by 0 bases; bases with no gene match: 2. In DNA, the CDR3 is TGTGCCAGCAGCCAAGAGGGGACAGGGGTCAATCAGCCCCAGCATTTT. Translating gives CASSQEGTGVNQPQHF.

The rearrangement joins TRBV4-1 to TRBJ2-7; no firm D call. Trimming removed 1 base from V and 4 bases from J, with 17 bases in between. The CDR3 is made up of 16 amino acids. Germline V CDR1 and CDR2: MGHRA, YSYEKL. DNA of the CDR3: TGCGCCAGCAGCCAAGGGTTGATCGTGGGGATTTACGAGCAGTACTTC. It translates to CASSQGLIVGIYEQYF.